This TCR beta chain comes out of a study of breast tumors, draining lymph nodes, adjacent tissues. Whole-study results and caveats: Luminal-like breast cancer showed significantly higher tumor–nontumor repertoire similarity than basal-like. Tumor TCR diversity was below lymph nodes but above nontumor tissue.

V was clipped by 1 base and J by 4 bases; unmatched bases: 7. There are 17 residues in the CDR3. Germline CDR1 reads SGHTA; CDR2 reads FQGNSA. The lymph nodes were axillary draining lymph nodes from breast cancer patients. TCRdb recomputed calls from the multiplex PCR reads with MiXCR, one row per CDR3 protein. This table has about 170,000 distinct CDR3 sequences, approximately 33% appearing once. Of note for this clonotype: The antigen is unknown.

The chain recombines TRBV7-2 with TRBJ2-1; 10 bases line up with TRBD2. The source is a female donor with breast cancer. Some clones in this sample may be carry-over from other donors' samples. What was sequenced was axillary lymph node tissue. The CDR3 here is CASSLGSGGASYNEQFF. The CDR3 region has the DNA TGTGCCAGCAGCTTAGGGAGCGGGGGGGCTTCTTACAATGAGCAGTTCTTC.